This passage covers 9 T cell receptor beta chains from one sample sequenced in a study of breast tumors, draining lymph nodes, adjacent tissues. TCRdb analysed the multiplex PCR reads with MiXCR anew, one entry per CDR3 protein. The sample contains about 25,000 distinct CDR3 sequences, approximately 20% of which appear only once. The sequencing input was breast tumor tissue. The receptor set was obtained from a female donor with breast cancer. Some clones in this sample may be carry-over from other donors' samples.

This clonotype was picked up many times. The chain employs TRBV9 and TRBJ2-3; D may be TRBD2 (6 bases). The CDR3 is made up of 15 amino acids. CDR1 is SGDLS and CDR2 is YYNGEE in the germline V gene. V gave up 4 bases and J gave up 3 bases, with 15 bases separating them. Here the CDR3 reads CASSRLVLATDTQYF. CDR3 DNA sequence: TGTGCCAGCAGCAGGCTAGTCCTAGCGACAGATACGCAGTATTTT. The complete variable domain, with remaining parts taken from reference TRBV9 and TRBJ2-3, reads DSGVTQTPKHLITATGQRVTLRCSPRSGDLSVYWYQQSLDQGLQFLIQYYNGEERAKGNILERFSAQQFPDLHSELNLSSLELGDSALYFCASSRLVLATDTQYFGPGTRLTVL.

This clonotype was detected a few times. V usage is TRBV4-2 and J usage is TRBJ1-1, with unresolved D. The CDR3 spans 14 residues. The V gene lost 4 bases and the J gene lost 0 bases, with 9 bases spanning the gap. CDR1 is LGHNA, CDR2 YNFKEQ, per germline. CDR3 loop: CASSLGRVNTEAFF. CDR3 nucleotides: TGTGCCAGCAGCCTGGGTAGGGTGAACACTGAAGCTTTCTTT.

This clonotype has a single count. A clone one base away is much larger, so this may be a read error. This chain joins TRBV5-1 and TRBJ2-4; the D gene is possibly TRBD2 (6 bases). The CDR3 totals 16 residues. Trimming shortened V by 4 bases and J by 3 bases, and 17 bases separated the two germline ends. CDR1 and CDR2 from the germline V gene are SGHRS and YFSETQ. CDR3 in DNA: TGCGCCAGCAGCCGGTCGGCGGGGTTGGTCAAAAACATTCAGTACTTC. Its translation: CASSRSAGLVKNIQYF. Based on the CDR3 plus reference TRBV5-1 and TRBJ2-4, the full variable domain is KAGVTQTPRYLIKTRGQQVTLSCSPISGHRSVSWYQQTPGQGLQFLFEYFSETQRNKGNFPGRFSGRQFSNSRSEMNVSTLELGDSALYLCASSRSAGLVKNIQYFGAGTRLSVL.

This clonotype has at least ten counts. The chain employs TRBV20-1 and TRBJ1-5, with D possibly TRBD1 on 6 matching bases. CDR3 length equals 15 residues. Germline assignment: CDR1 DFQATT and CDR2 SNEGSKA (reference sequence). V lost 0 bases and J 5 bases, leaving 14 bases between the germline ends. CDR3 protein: CSAREGARGYQPQHF. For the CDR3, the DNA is TGCAGTGCTAGAGAGGGGGCCAGGGGTTATCAGCCCCAGCATTTT.

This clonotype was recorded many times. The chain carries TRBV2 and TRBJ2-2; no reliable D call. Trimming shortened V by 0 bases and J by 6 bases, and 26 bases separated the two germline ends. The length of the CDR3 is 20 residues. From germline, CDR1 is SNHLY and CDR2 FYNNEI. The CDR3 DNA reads TGTGCCAGCAGTGAAGCGCCGTTGACTTCCAAACGCCGAAGGGCCGGGGAGCTGTTTTTT. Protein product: CASSEAPLTSKRRRAGELFF.

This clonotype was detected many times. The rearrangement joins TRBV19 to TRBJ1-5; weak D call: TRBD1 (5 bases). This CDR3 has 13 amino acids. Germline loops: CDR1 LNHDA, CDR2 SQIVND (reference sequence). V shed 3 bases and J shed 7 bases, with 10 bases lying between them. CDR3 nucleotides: TGTGCCAGTAGTATGGGGGGAGAGCAGCCCCAGCATTTT. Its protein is CASSMGGEQPQHF.

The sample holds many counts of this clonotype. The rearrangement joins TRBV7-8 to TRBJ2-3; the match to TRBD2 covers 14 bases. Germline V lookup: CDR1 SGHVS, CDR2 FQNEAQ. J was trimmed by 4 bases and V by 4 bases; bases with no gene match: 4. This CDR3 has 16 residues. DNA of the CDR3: TGTGCCAGCAGCTACAGACTAGCGGGAGGGTCAGATACGCAGTATTTT. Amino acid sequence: CASSYRLAGGSDTQYF.

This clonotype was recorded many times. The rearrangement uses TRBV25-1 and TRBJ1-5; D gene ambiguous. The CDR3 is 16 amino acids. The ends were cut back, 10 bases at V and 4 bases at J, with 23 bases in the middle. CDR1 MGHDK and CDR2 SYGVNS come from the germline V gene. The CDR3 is CATPRSMGYLNQPQHF. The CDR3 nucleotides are TGTGCCACCCCGCGCTCTATGGGGTACCTAAATCAGCCCCAGCATTTT.

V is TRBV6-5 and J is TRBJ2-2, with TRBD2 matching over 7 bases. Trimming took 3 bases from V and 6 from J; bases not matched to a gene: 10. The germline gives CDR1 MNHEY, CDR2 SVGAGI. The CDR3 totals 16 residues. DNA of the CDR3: TGTGCCAGCAGTTATGCAAGCGGGACCAGAGCCGGGGAGCTGTTTTTT. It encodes CASSYASGTRAGELFF.